The clone carrying this T cell receptor beta chain was observed a handful of times. This entry belongs to a study of blood T cell repertoires in COVID-19. TCRdb keeps only in-frame clones here, not all; method: immunoSEQ multiplex PCR. Of about 80,000 clones listed, approximately 80% are singletons. V shed 0 bases and J shed 3 bases, with 6 bases lying between them. Germline assignment: CDR1 KGHSH and CDR2 LQKENI. CDR3 length: 14 residues. This chain connects TRBV18 to TRBJ2-1; unclear D gene. The specimen was peripheral blood. This receptor was taken from a woman aged 80 or over with acute or convalescent COVID-19. The DNA of the CDR3 is TGTGCCAGCTCACCACCCCCTAACTACAATGAGCAGTTCTTC. Amino acid sequence: CASSPPPNYNEQFF. Using reference TRBV18 and TRBJ2-1 for the parts outside the CDR3, the full variable domain is NAGVMQNPRHLVRRRGQEARLRCSPMKGHSHVYWYRQLPEEGLKFMVYLQKENIIDESGMPKERFSAEFPKEGPSILRIQQVVRGDSAAYFCASSPPPNYNEQFFGPGTRLTVL.